This TCR beta chain is from a study of blood T cell repertoires in COVID-19 (dated by TCRdb to 2018 to 2021). Looking at the study overall: The collaborator samples originated in the United States, Italy and Spain and spanned the acute and convalescent phases of COVID-19. Samples came from the ongoing ImmuneRACE study (first 160 participants) plus 1,254 subjects from 6 global collaborators. Where available, HLA class I and class II types were obtained from metadata supplied by the sample provider rather than from assay-based typing. The material from the prospective study consisted of cDNA or gDNA derived from T cells, B-cell-depleted T cells, or PBMCs. The repertoires were released in a freely available public database intended as a resource for research on the immune response to SARS-CoV-2. The sample metadata nearly always contained a de-identified subject ID, COVID-19 status, age in years and sex. The dataset comprised deeply sampled blood TCRbeta repertoires from subjects exposed to, actively infected with, or recovered from COVID-19.

The immunoSEQ Assay, a bias-controlled multiplex PCR, was used to amplify TCRbeta CDR3 regions from genomic DNA. The paper's processing steps were these. Within the assay, amplification of reference gene primers was used to estimate how many nucleated cells each sample contained. To quantify the absolute abundance of each unique TCRbeta CDR3 rearrangement, sequence reads were collapsed and filtered. For each sample, productive Simpson clonality was calculated by taking the square root of Simpson's diversity index across productive rearrangements. Imported from immuneACCESS, the table was reduced by TCRdb to in-frame sequences with V and J called. These copies leave out some clones; in studies compared against another copy, an unresolved V gene accounts for under half, and the cause of the remainder is not known. The DNA gave D and trimming, while V, J and clone size come from that table. In this sample the table shows some 180,000 clones, 65% to 80% of which occur a single time. The ten largest make up roughly 14% of the sample.

From its cysteine to its phenylalanine, the CDR3 spans 14 amino acids. Just CDR3 DNA is preserved here, 42 bases in frame from base 1. CDR1 SGHNT and CDR2 YYREEE were looked up in the germline V gene (reference sequence). Unmatched junction bases come to 5, with V trimmed by 4 bases and J by 2 bases. As to this clone: The antigen this receptor binds is unknown. No per-base quality is available; no much larger clone lies one base away.

What the study reported, not specific to this receptor: Clinical and demographic metadata were provided uncurated, with the amount varying by source and participant.

Samples from volunteer blood donors who had recovered from COVID-19 were contributed by a second Seattle source. Collaborating institutions collected whole blood in K2EDTA tubes following their own protocols. For TCRbeta analysis, collaborators shipped samples in one of three forms: frozen whole blood, isolated PBMCs, or DNA extracted from either of those sample types. The sequence was obtained from a man in his fifties who had recovered from COVID-19. Material for sequencing was peripheral blood. The sequence links TRBV5-4 to TRBJ1-2; TRBD1 aligns with 7 central bases. The CDR3: CASSRPGGNYGYTF. The base sequence is TGTGCCAGCAGCCGTCCAGGGGGAAACTATGGCTACACCTTC.